The clone carrying this T cell receptor (beta chain) was counted a few times. Sequenced by immunoSEQ multiplex PCR; TCRdb stores in-frame clones only, minus some. The data contain about 230,000 clones, around 83% of them singletons. This CDR3 is 11 amino acids long. V lost 2 bases and J lost 5, with 3 bases in between. CDR1 SGHAT and CDR2 FQNNGV come from the germline V gene. The data are from a study of blood T cell repertoires in COVID-19. About the study: T cells, B-cell-depleted T cells, or PBMCs provided the cDNA or gDNA that served as material.

This chain connects TRBV11-2 to TRBJ2-5, with D uncertain. Sequencing used peripheral blood. This sequence was found in a man aged 40-49 years who had recovered from COVID-19. The CDR3 nucleotides read TGTGCCAGCAGCTTACGGGAGACCCAGTACTTC. As protein: CASSLRETQYF.